This T cell receptor (beta chain) was sequenced in a study of CD8+CD57+ T cells in acquired aplastic anemia. Across the whole study: The sorted CD4+ and CD8+ cells yielded an average roughly 3 ug of DNA.

To note about this clonotype: The antigen remains unidentified.

Broader study findings: Around 30 sequences, all CD8+ CDR3, were shared between patients and controls.

The sequenced patients had an expansion of CD8+CD57+ cells seen by flow cytometry. According to the study, genomic DNA was the template for TCR beta VDJ and CDR3 profiling. Each CDR3 protein is one row after TCRdb ran MiXCR on the reads. The sample holds about 160,000 distinct CDR3 sequences, over 40% seen once. The sequence came from a human donor with aplastic anemia. Sequenced: sorted CD4+, CD8+, or CD8+CD57+ T cells (not recorded which) from PBMCs.

CDR3 sequence reads: CSAPVGGAGVNTEAFF. CDR3 in DNA: TGCAGCGCCCCTGTGGGGGGGGCGGGGGTAAACACTGAAGCTTTCTTT. The chain uses TRBV29-1 and TRBJ1-1, with D possibly matching TRBD1 (6 bases). Trimming took off 7 bases at V and 2 bases at J, with 23 bases between the two ends. Looked up from germline, CDR1 is SQVTM and CDR2 is ANQGSEA. There are 16 residues in the CDR3.